A selection of T cell receptor beta chains follows, all from one sample in a study of blood T cell repertoires in COVID-19. Only in-frame clones appear in the TCRdb table, and some are missing; sequencing was by immunoSEQ multiplex PCR. The sample has some 66,000 clones; 76% are singletons. Specimen: peripheral blood. These receptors originate from an elderly woman with acute or convalescent COVID-19. The CDR3 runs from the conserved cysteine through the conserved F or W. A D gene is named only where the DNA matches it firmly. Size is stated for part of the rows, as once, few or many counts, or as a class when the clone is expanded.

TRBJ2-7 | TRBD2 | TRBV7-2 | 14 | - | TGTGCCAGCAGCTTAGGGGCGGGAGTTTACGAGCAGTACTTC | CASSLGAGVYEQYF
TRBJ1-1 | TRBD1 | TRBV11-2 | 12 | - | TGTGCCAGCAGCTTAGGTTTCAGGGGGGCTTTCTTT | CASSLGFRGAFF
TRBJ2-6 | - | TRBV6-2/TRBV6-3 | 15 | - | TGTGCCAGCAGTCTTCACAGGGCTGGGGCCAACGTCCTGACTTTC | CASSLHRAGANVLTF
TRBJ1-1 | TRBD1 | TRBV6-2/TRBV6-3 | 14 | - | TGTGCCAGCAGTTACTGGCAGGGGGCCACTGAAGCTTTCTTT | CASSYWQGATEAFF
TRBJ2-6 | - | TRBV7-2 | 15 | - | TGTGCCAGCAGCTTAGGCAGGACTGGGGCCAACGTCCTGACTTTC | CASSLGRTGANVLTF
TRBJ1-6 | TRBD1 | TRBV2 | 12 | once | TGTGCCGGACGGACAGGGGATTCACCCCTCCACTTT | CAGRTGDSPLHF
TRBJ1-4 | - | TRBV4-1 | 14 | - | TGCGCCAGCAGCCATCTAAGGGGCAGAGAAAAACTGTTTTTT | CASSHLRGREKLFF
TRBJ2-1 | - | TRBV7-8 | 15 | - | TGTGCCAGCAGCCCCCCGTCTCGTGGCAACAATGAGCAGTTCTTC | CASSPPSRGNNEQFF
TRBJ2-7 | TRBD2 | TRBV3-1/TRBV3-2 | 16 | - | TGTGCCAGCAGCCAAGATCCTGCGGGAGGTCGGTACGAGCAGTACTTC | CASSQDPAGGRYEQYF
TRBJ2-7 | TRBD1 | TRBV7-2 | 15 | - | TGTGCCAGCAGCTTTCAGGGTGAGGGGGCTTGGGAGCAGTACTTC | CASSFQGEGAWEQYF
TRBJ2-3 | - | TRBV12-3/TRBV12-4 | 13 | - | TGTGCCAGCAGAAAAGGGGCGACAGATACGCAGTATTTT | CASRKGATDTQYF
TRBJ1-2 | - | TRBV15 | 15 | - | TGTGCCACCAGCAGAGATCTGGAGGGCCCCTATGGCTACACCTTC | CATSRDLEGPYGYTF
TRBJ1-6 | - | TRBV7-9 | 12 | - | TGTGCCAGCAGCCCGGCCGGGGCACCCCTCCACTTT | CASSPAGAPLHF
TRBJ2-2 | - | TRBV11-1 | 14 | many | TGTGCCAGCAGCGCGGACAGGAACACCGGGGAGCTGTTTTTT | CASSADRNTGELFF
TRBJ1-4 | - | TRBV18 | 13 | - | TGTGCCAGCTCACTGACAGAGAATGAAAAACTGTTTTTT | CASSLTENEKLFF
TRBJ1-3 | TRBD1 | TRBV4-2 | 16 | - | TGTGCCAGCAGCCGAGGGGACAGGGGGGGTGGAAACACCATATATTTT | CASSRGDRGGGNTIYF
TRBJ1-1 | - | TRBV11-3 | 15 | few | TGTGCCAGCAGCCCGGGAGGGTCCGAGAACACTGAAGCTTTCTTT | CASSPGGSENTEAFF
TRBJ2-1 | - | TRBV10-3 | 18 | once | TGTGCCATCAGTGACCTAAACCCACTAAAGCGGCTATACAATGAGCAGTTCTTC | CAISDLNPLKRLYNEQFF
TRBJ2-7 | TRBD2 | TRBV4-3 | 18 | - | TGCGCCAGCAGCCAACATCCGGGACTAGCGGGAGCGGTGAGGGAGCAGTACTTC | CASSQHPGLAGAVREQYF
TRBJ2-1 | - | TRBV28 | 13 | - | TGTGCCAGCAGTTTATCAGGGTACAATGAGCAGTTCTTC | CASSLSGYNEQFF
TRBJ1-1 | TRBD1 | TRBV7-9 | 17 | - | TGTGCCAGCAGCCCCCGTCCCGGGACAGGGGTGTGGACTGAAGCTTTCTTT | CASSPRPGTGVWTEAFF
TRBJ2-2 | - | TRBV28 | 14 | - | TGTGCCAGCAGTAGGAGGGAGCGACTCGGGGAGCTGTTTTTT | CASSRRERLGELFF
TRBJ1-6 | - | TRBV27 | 16 | - | TGTGCCAGCAGCCGCATTCAGGGTTGGGGCTCTTCACCCCTCCACTTT | CASSRIQGWGSSPLHF
TRBJ1-2 | TRBD1 | TRBV12-3/TRBV12-4 | 12 | - | TGTGCCAGCAGTACAGGGGACTATGGCTACACCTTC | CASSTGDYGYTF
TRBJ2-1 | TRBD1 | TRBV24-1 | 16 | - | TGTGCCACCAGTGATGGGACAGGGGGCACCTACAATGAGCAGTTCTTC | CATSDGTGGTYNEQFF
TRBJ1-2 | - | TRBV30 | 14 | - | TGTGCCTGGAGTGGCCTTGGGGGGGCGGCTGGCTACACCTTC | CAWSGLGGAAGYTF
TRBJ1-6 | - | TRBV16 | 13 | - | TGTGCCAGCAGCCAGGCTGCCAATTCACCCCTCCACTTT | CASSQAANSPLHF
TRBJ1-5 | - | TRBV7-2 | 14 | few | TGTGCCAGCAGCTTAGAACGGGGGAATCAGCCCCAGCATTTT | CASSLERGNQPQHF
TRBJ2-3 | - | TRBV19 | 13 | - | TGTGCCAGTAGTATGAGCGGCACAGATACGCAGTATTTT | CASSMSGTDTQYF
TRBJ1-5 | - | TRBV24-1 | 14 | - | TGTGCCACCAGTGATCCAGGGGGCAATCAGCCCCAGCATTTT | CATSDPGGNQPQHF
TRBJ2-2 | TRBD2 | TRBV5-1 | 16 | - | TGCGCCAGCAGCTTGAGAACTAGCGGCAACACCGGGGAGCTGTTTTTT | CASSLRTSGNTGELFF
TRBJ2-1 | TRBD1 | TRBV18 | 16 | once | TGTGCCAGCTCACCAGGACAGGGTCCCTCGTCCAATGAGCAGTTCTTC | CASSPGQGPSSNEQFF
TRBJ2-2 | - | TRBV5-1 | 15 | - | TGCGCCAGCAGCTTGATGTCAGGGGCGAATGGGGAGCTGTTTTTT | CASSLMSGANGELFF
TRBJ2-1 | TRBD2 | TRBV28 | 15 | - | TGTGCCAGCAGTTCCGGGGGGGGCTCCTACAATGAGCAGTTCTTC | CASSSGGGSYNEQFF
TRBJ2-3 | TRBD2 | TRBV5-5 | 14 | - | TGTGCCAGCAGCTTCCAGGGTCGGGAGGCTACGCAGTATTTT | CASSFQGREATQYF
TRBJ2-1 | TRBD2 | TRBV30 | 13 | - | TGTGCCTGGTCCAGCGGGAAAGGCTATGAGCAGTTCTTC | CAWSSGKGYEQFF
TRBJ2-5 | TRBD2 | TRBV9 | 17 | - | TGTGCCAGCAGCGTAGATCTAGCGGGAGAAGGTTGGGAGACCCAGTACTTC | CASSVDLAGEGWETQYF
TRBJ1-4 | TRBD1 | TRBV27 | 14 | few | TGTGCCAGCAGCCAAACCAGGGGGCGGGAGAAACTGTTTTTT | CASSQTRGREKLFF
TRBJ2-2 | - | TRBV7-6 | 14 | - | TGTGCCAGCAGCTCCCGCCCCGGGGCCGGGGAGCTGTTTTTT | CASSSRPGAGELFF
TRBJ2-5 | - | TRBV19 | 15 | - | TGTGCCAGTAGTATGGGGACAACTTTTCAAGAGACCCAGTACTTC | CASSMGTTFQETQYF
TRBJ1-1 | TRBD1 | TRBV28 | 16 | once | TGTGCCAGCAGCCCTATTAGGGGGCAGTTCGACACTGAAGCTTTCTTT | CASSPIRGQFDTEAFF
TRBJ1-2 | - | TRBV11-1 | 15 | - | TGTGCCAGCAGCTTACTCGGGCAGGGGAACTATGGCTACACCTTC | CASSLLGQGNYGYTF
TRBJ1-2 | - | TRBV19 | 13 | - | TGTGCCAGTAGCCCAGGAGGCACCTATGGCTACACCTTC | CASSPGGTYGYTF
TRBJ2-5 | TRBD1 | TRBV29-1 | 12 | - | TGCAGCGTGTCACAGGGGGCTGAGACCCAGTACTTC | CSVSQGAETQYF
TRBJ1-5 | TRBD1 | TRBV27 | 14 | - | TGTGCCAGCGCCCCGGGACAGGGCGATCAGCCCCAGCATTTT | CASAPGQGDQPQHF
TRBJ2-1 | TRBD2 | TRBV6-4 | 17 | - | TGTGCCACCTTGCCGCGACTAGCGGGTGTTTCCTACAATGAGCAGTTCTTC | CATLPRLAGVSYNEQFF
TRBJ1-6 | - | TRBV28 | 14 | - | TGTGCTTACAGGGAATCGGGCCGTAATTCACCCCTCCACTTT | CAYRESGRNSPLHF
TRBJ1-2 | - | TRBV6-5 | 13 | - | TGTGCCAGCACCCACACAGGCGCGAATGGCTACACCTTC | CASTHTGANGYTF
TRBJ1-5 | - | TRBV18 | 13 | - | TGTGCCAGCTCACCAGACAGCTCTTCGCCCCAGCATTTT | CASSPDSSSPQHF
TRBJ1-2 | TRBD1 | TRBV30 | 14 | few | TGTGCCTGGAGTGTAAACAGGGGGGACTATGGCTACACCTTC | CAWSVNRGDYGYTF
TRBJ2-1 | TRBD2 | TRBV30 | 17 | - | TGTGCCTGGAGGCCCGCCCGGGGACTAGCGGGTTGGAATGAGCAGTTCTTC | CAWRPARGLAGWNEQFF
TRBJ1-2 | - | TRBV5-4 | 13 | - | TGTGCCAGCAGCCTGGTGGCAGGGGTAGGCTACACCTTC | CASSLVAGVGYTF
TRBJ1-5 | TRBD1 | TRBV7-2 | 14 | - | TGTGCCAGCAGCTTAGCCGACAGGGTCGGTACCCAGCATTTT | CASSLADRVGTQHF
TRBJ1-6 | TRBD1 | TRBV7-8 | 15 | - | TGTGCCAGCTCCATTACGGACAGGAGTAATTCACCCCTCCACTTT | CASSITDRSNSPLHF
TRBJ2-1 | TRBD1 | TRBV14 | 16 | - | TGTGCCAGCAGCGGCCCCACAGGGGGCCTCGTCAATGAGCAGTTCTTC | CASSGPTGGLVNEQFF
TRBJ2-7 | - | TRBV29-1 | 14 | - | TGCAGCGTTCTATCTCAGGGGCCCTCCTACGAGCAGTACTTC | CSVLSQGPSYEQYF
TRBJ2-1 | TRBD2 | TRBV7-3 | 19 | - | TGTGCCAGCAGCTTGGGGCATGAGATAGCGGGATCGGTCGCGGGGGAGCAGTTCTTC | CASSLGHEIAGSVAGEQFF